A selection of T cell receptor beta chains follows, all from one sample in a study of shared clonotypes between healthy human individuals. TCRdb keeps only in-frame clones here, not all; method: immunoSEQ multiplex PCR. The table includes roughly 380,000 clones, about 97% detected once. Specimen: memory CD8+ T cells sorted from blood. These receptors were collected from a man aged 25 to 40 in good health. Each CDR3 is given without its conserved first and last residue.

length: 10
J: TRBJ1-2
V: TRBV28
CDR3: ASSDGFYGYT

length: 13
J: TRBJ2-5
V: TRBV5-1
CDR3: ASSYSGQGGETQY

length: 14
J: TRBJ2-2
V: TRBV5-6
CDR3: ASSLVARSNTGELF

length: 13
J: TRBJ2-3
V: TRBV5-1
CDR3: ASSLDPIRTDTQY

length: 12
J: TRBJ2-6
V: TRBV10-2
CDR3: ASRPISGANVLT

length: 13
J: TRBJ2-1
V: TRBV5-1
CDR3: ASSLVLASYNEQF

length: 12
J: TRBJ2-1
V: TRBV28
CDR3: ASREDRGYNEQF

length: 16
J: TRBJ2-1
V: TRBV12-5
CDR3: ASGLKLLAQNSYNEQF

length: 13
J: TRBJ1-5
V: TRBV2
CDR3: ASSEGVTEDQPQH

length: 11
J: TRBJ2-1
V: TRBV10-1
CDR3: ALGLAGSNEQF

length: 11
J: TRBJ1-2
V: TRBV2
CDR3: ASSELHSDGYT